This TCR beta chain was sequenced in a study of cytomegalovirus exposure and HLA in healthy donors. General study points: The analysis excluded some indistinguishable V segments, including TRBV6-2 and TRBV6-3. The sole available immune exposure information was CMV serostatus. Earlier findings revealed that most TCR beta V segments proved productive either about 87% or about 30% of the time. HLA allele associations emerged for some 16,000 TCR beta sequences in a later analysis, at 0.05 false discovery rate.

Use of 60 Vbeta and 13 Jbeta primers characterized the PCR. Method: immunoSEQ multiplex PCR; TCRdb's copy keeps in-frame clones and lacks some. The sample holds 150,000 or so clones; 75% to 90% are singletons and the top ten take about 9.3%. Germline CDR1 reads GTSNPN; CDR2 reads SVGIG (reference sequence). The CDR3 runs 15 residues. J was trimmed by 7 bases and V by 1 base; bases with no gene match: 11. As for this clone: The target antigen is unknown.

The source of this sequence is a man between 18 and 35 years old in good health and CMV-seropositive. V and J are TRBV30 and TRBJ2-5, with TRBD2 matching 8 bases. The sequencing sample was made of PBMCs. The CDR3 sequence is CAWSAQRGWTTTQYF. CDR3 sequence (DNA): TGTGCCTGGAGTGCCCAGCGGGGGTGGACCACGACCCAGTACTTC. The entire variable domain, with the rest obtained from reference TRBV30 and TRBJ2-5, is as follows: SQTIHQWPATLVQPVGSPLSLECTVEGTSNPNLYWYRQAAGRGLQLLFYSVGIGQISSEVPQNLSASRPQDRQFILSSKKLLLSDSGFYLCAWSAQRGWTTTQYFGPGTRLLVL.